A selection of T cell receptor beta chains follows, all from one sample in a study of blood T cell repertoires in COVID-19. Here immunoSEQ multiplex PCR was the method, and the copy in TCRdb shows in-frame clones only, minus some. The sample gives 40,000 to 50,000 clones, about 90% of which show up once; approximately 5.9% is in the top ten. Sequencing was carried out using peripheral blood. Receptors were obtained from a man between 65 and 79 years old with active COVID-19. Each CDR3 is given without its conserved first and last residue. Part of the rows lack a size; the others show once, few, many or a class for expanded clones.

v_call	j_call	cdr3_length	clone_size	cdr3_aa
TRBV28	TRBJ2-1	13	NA	ASSKPGLGYNEQF
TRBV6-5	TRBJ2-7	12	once	ASSWGQTPYEQY
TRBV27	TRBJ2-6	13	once	ASSLSYSGANVLT
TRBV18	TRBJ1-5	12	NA	ASSREQGAQPQH
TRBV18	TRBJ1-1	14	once	ASSPGQGDWNTEAF
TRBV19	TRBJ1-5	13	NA	ASSKTTGRNQPQH
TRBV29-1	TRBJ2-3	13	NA	SVGSLGLNTDTQY
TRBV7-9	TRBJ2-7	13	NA	ASTQWAQRDYEQY
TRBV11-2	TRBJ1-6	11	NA	ASSFSDNSPLH
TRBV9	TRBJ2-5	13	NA	ASSVGSGSQETQY
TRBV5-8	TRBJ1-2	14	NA	ASSLVGTGVNYGYT